The table lists the clone carrying this T cell receptor beta chain with many counts. Its antigen is not identified. MiXCR was run by TCRdb on the 5' RACE reads, yielding one entry per CDR3 protein. In the table there are roughly 150,000 distinct CDR3 sequences, 6.5% to 8.5% of which are singletons. V dropped 5 bases and J dropped 7 bases, with 14 bases sitting between them. The germline gives CDR1 KGHDR, CDR2 SFDVKD. The CDR3 runs 14 residues. The record originates from a study of T cells after yellow fever vaccination. Findings and caveats of the study: Of the clonotypes, a small share occurred in both CD4 and CD8 compartments.

This clonotype originated in a man aged 25 to 40 who received the YFV17D yellow fever vaccine. The chain joins TRBV24-1 to TRBJ1-5; no firm D call. The sequences come from CD4+ T cells sorted from PBMCs, collected 5 days after the yellow fever booster vaccination. The CDR3 DNA follows: TGTGCCACCAGTGCCCGGGGTAAGGACCAGCCCCAGCATTTT. Translation: CATSARGKDQPQHF.